This T cell receptor (beta chain) was sequenced for a study of CD8 T cells in Susac syndrome (dated by TCRdb to 2018 to 2020). Broadly, across the study: Repertoire sequencing was used to test whether CD8+ T cell activation and differentiation in Susac syndrome was antigen driven. The study compared CD8+ T cell repertoire clonality among 11 to 12 healthy donors, roughly 14 Susac syndrome patients and some 16 multiple sclerosis patients.

Reading the germline V gene (reference sequence) gives CDR1 LGHDT and CDR2 YNNKEL. Including cysteine and phenylalanine, the CDR3 has 15 amino acids. The kept DNA is CDR3 alone, 45 bases in frame from the first base. To note about this clonotype: Which antigen it targets is not known. Germline is not matched at one junction end, which may reflect a read error.

RNA was extracted using the RNeasy kit, and roughly 0.5 to 1 microgram was reverse transcribed with random hexamers. The immunoSEQ multiplex PCR assay, which covers 54 Vbeta and 13 Jbeta segments, was used to amplify TCR beta CDR3 regions. To correct PCR amplification bias, a synthetic template baseline was used for both primer optimization and computational correction. In the original analysis: Only productive sequences were kept, with reads annotated to V, D and J genes according to IMGT and analyzed in immunoSEQ Analyzer. Clonality was calculated as one minus the Shannon entropy normalized by log2 of the number of productive unique sequences. For each patient and control, public and private clones were evaluated among the 100 most prevalent clones. A clone was defined as Susac-specific if it was absent from the healthy and MS cohorts, from over 1,000 published viral clones and from other ImmuneACCESS disease sequences. TCRdb reprocessed the public reads (quality trimming at Q25 with fastp, clone calling with MiXCR) and kept in-frame beta chains. Duplicate CDR3 protein sequences are folded into a single record with the most common DNA and genes. For this entry, the V and J calls and clone size follow TCRdb and not the study's own pipeline. The sample records some 150,000 distinct CDR3 sequences, just under 97% of which are singletons. The top ten clonotypes cover roughly 0.16% of the sample.

The full study reports these points: The number of individuals in the TCR sequencing and HLA analysis was recognized as being relatively small.

High-throughput TCR beta sequencing profiled peripheral blood CD8+ and CD4+ T cells from healthy donors, Susac syndrome patients and multiple sclerosis patients. Multiple sclerosis controls were treatment-naive patients with stable or active relapsing-remitting disease fulfilling revised McDonald criteria. Bulk CD8+ and CD4+ T cells were purified by magnetic negative isolation, while CD8+ TEMRA cells were enriched using FACS. Blood was drawn into EDTA tubes, processed within 24 hours, and PBMCs were isolated by density gradient centrifugation. PBMCs intended for TCR sequencing were cryopreserved in liquid nitrogen and were subsequently thawed in a 37 degrees C water bath. A purity of at least 90% was achieved for sorted or isolated CD4+, CD8+ and CD8+ TEMRA cells.

Material for sequencing was CD8+ T cells from PBMCs. The sequence links TRBV3-1 to TRBJ2-3; the D gene assignment is ambiguous. The source is a human donor with multiple sclerosis. The CDR3 sequence is CASSQGPGYTDAQYF. The DNA reads TGTGCCAGCAGCCAAGGTCCCGGATACACAGATGCGCAGTATTTT.